This is a list of T cell receptor beta chains from one sample in a study of T cells after yellow fever vaccination. Each CDR3 protein gets one entry after TCRdb re-called the 5' RACE reads with MiXCR. The data show 320,000 or so distinct CDR3 sequences, approximately 8% seen once. Sequenced here: PBMCs, sampled 45 days after the first yellow fever vaccination. These receptor sequences come from a man aged 18 to 30 who received the YFV17D yellow fever vaccine. Each CDR3 is given with its conserved first and last residue. Each record gives: V gene, J gene, CDR3 protein.

V gene: TRBV5-6; J gene: TRBJ1-2; CDR3 protein: CASSPDSVNNYGYTF
V gene: TRBV12-3/TRBV12-4; J gene: TRBJ2-5; CDR3 protein: CASSLEALAGKETQYF
V gene: TRBV7-2; J gene: TRBJ2-1; CDR3 protein: CASSPGRNEQFF
V gene: TRBV6-1; J gene: TRBJ2-7; CDR3 protein: CASTVTGPGYEQYF
V gene: TRBV6-5; J gene: TRBJ2-4; CDR3 protein: CASSYSLSGAKNIQYF
V gene: TRBV9; J gene: TRBJ2-5; CDR3 protein: CASSVGSGGAASETQYF
V gene: TRBV7-3; J gene: TRBJ2-3; CDR3 protein: CASKAGGSTDTQYF
V gene: TRBV6-5; J gene: TRBJ2-2; CDR3 protein: CASSYSTRATGELFF
V gene: TRBV5-1; J gene: TRBJ2-3; CDR3 protein: CASSILWTSGGSDTQYF
V gene: TRBV3-1; J gene: TRBJ2-5; CDR3 protein: CASSQGRRETQYF
V gene: TRBV7-9; J gene: TRBJ2-7; CDR3 protein: CASSFPGQGMDEQYF
V gene: TRBV5-1; J gene: TRBJ2-2; CDR3 protein: CASSWDRGATGELFF
V gene: TRBV2; J gene: TRBJ1-4; CDR3 protein: CASSDSGHTNEKLFF
V gene: TRBV7-9; J gene: TRBJ1-1; CDR3 protein: CASRPGQMNTEAFF
V gene: TRBV12-3/TRBV12-4; J gene: TRBJ2-2; CDR3 protein: CASSFGTSGNTGELFF
V gene: TRBV5-1; J gene: TRBJ2-3; CDR3 protein: CASKLVENTLTDTQYF
V gene: TRBV7-2; J gene: TRBJ2-3; CDR3 protein: CASSLASGTGDTQYF
V gene: TRBV7-9; J gene: TRBJ2-1; CDR3 protein: CASSEQGYNEQFF
V gene: TRBV6-2/TRBV6-3; J gene: TRBJ1-6; CDR3 protein: CASRPFSYNSPLHF
V gene: TRBV27; J gene: TRBJ2-1; CDR3 protein: CASSTYRGGSYNEQFF
V gene: TRBV5-1; J gene: TRBJ2-7; CDR3 protein: CASSLAEYSSYEQYF
V gene: TRBV11-2; J gene: TRBJ1-1; CDR3 protein: CASSLNFMNTEAFF
V gene: TRBV10-3; J gene: TRBJ2-6; CDR3 protein: CAISEPRAGFVLTF
V gene: TRBV5-1; J gene: TRBJ1-6; CDR3 protein: CASSTGLNSPLHF
V gene: TRBV4-3; J gene: TRBJ2-7; CDR3 protein: CASSQDRQGYYEQYF
V gene: TRBV6-5; J gene: TRBJ2-1; CDR3 protein: CASSYSGGDSYNEQFF
V gene: TRBV10-3; J gene: TRBJ2-6; CDR3 protein: CAITGADPGANVLTF
V gene: TRBV5-6; J gene: TRBJ1-2; CDR3 protein: CASSLVPGQGTYTF
V gene: TRBV5-1; J gene: TRBJ2-3; CDR3 protein: CASSYGQGTPASTDTQYF
V gene: TRBV9; J gene: TRBJ2-5; CDR3 protein: CASSRGGLAGRQETQYF
V gene: TRBV7-7; J gene: TRBJ1-1; CDR3 protein: CAQATGRYTEAFF
V gene: TRBV20-1; J gene: TRBJ1-1; CDR3 protein: CSASPARAFF
V gene: TRBV7-2; J gene: TRBJ1-4; CDR3 protein: CASSFQGGREKLFF
V gene: TRBV5-1; J gene: TRBJ1-1; CDR3 protein: CASSLLTVDFEAFF
V gene: TRBV27; J gene: TRBJ2-7; CDR3 protein: CASSYRGSYEQYF
V gene: TRBV5-1; J gene: TRBJ1-1; CDR3 protein: CASSLGTGGVEAFF
V gene: TRBV19; J gene: TRBJ1-4; CDR3 protein: CASSPGGQGQLFF
V gene: TRBV9; J gene: TRBJ2-3; CDR3 protein: CASSVGLASGGTDTQYF
V gene: TRBV7-2; J gene: TRBJ1-1; CDR3 protein: CASSLAASLGTEAFF
V gene: TRBV5-5; J gene: TRBJ2-2; CDR3 protein: CASSTVNTGELFF
V gene: TRBV20-1; J gene: TRBJ2-7; CDR3 protein: CSATLGGVLAEQYF
V gene: TRBV14; J gene: TRBJ2-5; CDR3 protein: CASSQAGDNQETQYF
V gene: TRBV20-1; J gene: TRBJ1-5; CDR3 protein: CSAGTGGDQPQHF